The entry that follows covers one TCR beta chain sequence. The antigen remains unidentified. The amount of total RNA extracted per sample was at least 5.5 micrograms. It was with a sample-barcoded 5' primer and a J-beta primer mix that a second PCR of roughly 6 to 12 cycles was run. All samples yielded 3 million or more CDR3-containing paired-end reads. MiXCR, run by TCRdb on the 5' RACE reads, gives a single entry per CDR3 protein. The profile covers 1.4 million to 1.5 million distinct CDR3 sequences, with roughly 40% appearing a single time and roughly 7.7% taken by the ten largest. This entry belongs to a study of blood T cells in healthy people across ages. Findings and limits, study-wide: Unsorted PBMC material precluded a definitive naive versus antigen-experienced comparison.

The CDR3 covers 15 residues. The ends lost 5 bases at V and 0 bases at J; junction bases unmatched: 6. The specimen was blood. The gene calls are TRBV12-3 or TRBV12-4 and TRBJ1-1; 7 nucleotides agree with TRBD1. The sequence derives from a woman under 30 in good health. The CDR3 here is CASSTGTVMNTEAFF. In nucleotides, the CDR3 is TGTGCCAGCAGTACCGGGACAGTCATGAACACTGAAGCTTTCTTT.